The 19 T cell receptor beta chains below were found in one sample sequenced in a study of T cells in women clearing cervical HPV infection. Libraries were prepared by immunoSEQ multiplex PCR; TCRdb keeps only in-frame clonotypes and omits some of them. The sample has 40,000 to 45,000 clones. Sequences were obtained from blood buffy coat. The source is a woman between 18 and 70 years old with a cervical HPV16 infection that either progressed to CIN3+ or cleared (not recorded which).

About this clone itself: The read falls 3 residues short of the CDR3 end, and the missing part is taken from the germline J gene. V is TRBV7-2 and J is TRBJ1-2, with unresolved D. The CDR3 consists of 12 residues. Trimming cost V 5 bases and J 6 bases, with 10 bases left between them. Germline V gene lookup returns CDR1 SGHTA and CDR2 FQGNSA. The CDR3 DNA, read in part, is TGTGCCAGCAGCCCAACACTAGATGGC. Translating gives CASSPTLDG. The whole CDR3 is CASSPTLDGYTF.

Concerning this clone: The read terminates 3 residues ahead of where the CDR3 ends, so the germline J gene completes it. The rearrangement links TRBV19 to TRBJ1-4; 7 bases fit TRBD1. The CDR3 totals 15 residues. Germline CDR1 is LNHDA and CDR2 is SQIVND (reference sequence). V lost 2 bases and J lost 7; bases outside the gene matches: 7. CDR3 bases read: TGTGCCAGTAGTATAAGCGTCCGGGACAGTGAAAAA. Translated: CASSISVRDSEK. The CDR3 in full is CASSISVRDSEKLFF.

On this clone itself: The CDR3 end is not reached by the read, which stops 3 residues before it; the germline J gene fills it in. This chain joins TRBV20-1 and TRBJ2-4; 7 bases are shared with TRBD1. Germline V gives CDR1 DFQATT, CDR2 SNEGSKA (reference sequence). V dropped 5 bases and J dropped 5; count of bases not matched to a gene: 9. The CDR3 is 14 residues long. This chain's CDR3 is CSAPLEGAQNIQYF. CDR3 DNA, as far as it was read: TGCAGTGCTCCTTTAGAGGGGGCGCAAAACATT.

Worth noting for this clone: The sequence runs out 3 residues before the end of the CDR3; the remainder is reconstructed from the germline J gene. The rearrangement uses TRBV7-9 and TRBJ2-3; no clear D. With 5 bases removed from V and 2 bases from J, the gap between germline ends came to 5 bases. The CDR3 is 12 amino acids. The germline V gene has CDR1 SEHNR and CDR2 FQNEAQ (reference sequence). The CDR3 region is CASSPNTDTQYF. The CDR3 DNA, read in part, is TGTGCCAGCAGCCCAAACACAGATACG.

Partial CDR3 DNA: TGTGCCAGCAGTGAGCGTGAGGGTACCTACGAG. It translates to CASSEREGTYE. The full CDR3 protein is CASSEREGTYEQYF. V and J are TRBV2 and TRBJ2-7; TRBD2 is a possible D gene (5 bases). The DNA ends 3 residues before the CDR3 does, and the rest of the CDR3 is filled in from the germline J gene. This CDR3 region has 14 residues. Per germline, CDR1 SNHLY and CDR2 FYNNEI. Trimming removed 3 bases at V and 2 bases at J, with 11 bases between.

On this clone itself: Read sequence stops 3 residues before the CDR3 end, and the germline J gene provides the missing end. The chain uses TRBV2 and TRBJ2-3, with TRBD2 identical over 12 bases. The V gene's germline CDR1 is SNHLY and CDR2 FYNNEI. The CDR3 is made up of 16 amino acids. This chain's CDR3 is CASQASGGVYQETQYF. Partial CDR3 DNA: TGTGCCAGCCAAGCTAGCGGGGGGGTGTACCAAGAGACG. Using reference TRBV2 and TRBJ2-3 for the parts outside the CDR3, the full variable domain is EPEVTQTPSHQVTQMGQEVILRCVPISNHLYFYWYRQILGQKVEFLVSFYNNEISEKSEIFDDQFSVERPDGSNFTLKIRSTKLEDSAMYFCASQASGGVYQETQYFGPGTRLTVL.

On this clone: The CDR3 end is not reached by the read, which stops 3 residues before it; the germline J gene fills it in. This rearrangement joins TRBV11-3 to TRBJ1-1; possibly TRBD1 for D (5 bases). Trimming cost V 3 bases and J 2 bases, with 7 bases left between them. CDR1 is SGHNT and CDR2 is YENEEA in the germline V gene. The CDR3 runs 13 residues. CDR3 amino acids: CASSFGGNTEAFF. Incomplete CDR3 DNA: TGTGCCAGCAGCTTCGGGGGTAACACTGAA.

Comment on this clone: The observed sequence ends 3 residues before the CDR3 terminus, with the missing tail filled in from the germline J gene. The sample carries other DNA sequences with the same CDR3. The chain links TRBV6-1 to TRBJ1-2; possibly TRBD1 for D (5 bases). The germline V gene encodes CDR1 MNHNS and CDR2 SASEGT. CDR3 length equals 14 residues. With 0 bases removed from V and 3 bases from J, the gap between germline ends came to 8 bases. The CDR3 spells CASSEAWGDYGYTF. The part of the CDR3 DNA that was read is TGTGCCAGCAGTGAAGCTTGGGGGGACTATGGC.

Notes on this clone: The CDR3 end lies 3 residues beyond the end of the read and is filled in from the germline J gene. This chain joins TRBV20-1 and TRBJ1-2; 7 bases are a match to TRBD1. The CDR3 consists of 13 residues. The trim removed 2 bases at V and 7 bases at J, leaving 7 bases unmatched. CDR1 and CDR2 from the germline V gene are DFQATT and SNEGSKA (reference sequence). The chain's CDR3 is CSARTGAGSGYTF. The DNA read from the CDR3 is TGCAGTGCTAGAACAGGGGCGGGATCTGGC.

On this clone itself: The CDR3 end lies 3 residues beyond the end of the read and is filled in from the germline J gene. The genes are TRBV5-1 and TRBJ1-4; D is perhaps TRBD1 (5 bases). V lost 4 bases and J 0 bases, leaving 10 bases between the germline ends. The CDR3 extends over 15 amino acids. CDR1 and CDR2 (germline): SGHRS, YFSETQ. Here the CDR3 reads CASSPGSATNEKLFF. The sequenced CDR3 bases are TGCGCCAGCAGCCCAGGGTCTGCAACTAATGAAAAA.

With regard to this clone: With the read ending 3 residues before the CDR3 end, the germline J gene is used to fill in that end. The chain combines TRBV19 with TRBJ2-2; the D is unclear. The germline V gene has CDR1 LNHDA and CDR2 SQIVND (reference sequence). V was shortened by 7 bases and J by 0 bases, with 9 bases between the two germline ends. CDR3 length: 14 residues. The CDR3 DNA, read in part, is TGTGCCAGTAATGGGCCTTCGAACACCGGGGAG. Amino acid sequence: CASNGPSNTGE. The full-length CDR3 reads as CASNGPSNTGELFF. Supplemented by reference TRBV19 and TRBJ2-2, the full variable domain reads DGGITQSPKYLFRKEGQNVTLSCEQNLNHDAMYWYRQDPGQGLRLIYYSQIVNDFQKGDIAEGYSVSREKKESFPLTVTSAQKNPTAFYLCASNGPSNTGELFFGEGSRLTVL.

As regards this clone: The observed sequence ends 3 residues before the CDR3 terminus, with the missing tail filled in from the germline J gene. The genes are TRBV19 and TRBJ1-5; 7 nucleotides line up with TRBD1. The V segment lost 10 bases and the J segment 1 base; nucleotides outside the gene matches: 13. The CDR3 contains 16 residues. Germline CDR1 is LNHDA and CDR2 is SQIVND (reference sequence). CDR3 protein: CATRQGGAKSNQPQHF. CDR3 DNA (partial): TGTGCCACCCGACAGGGAGGGGCCAAGAGCAATCAGCCC.

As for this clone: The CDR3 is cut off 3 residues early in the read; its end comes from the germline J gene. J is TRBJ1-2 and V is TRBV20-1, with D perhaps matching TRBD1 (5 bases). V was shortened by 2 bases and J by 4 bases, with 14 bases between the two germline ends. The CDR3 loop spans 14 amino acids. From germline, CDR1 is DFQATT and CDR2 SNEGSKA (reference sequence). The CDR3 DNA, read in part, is TGCAGTGCTAGAAAGGGGCAGGCTGGCTATGGC. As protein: CSARKGQAGYG. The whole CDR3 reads CSARKGQAGYGYTF.

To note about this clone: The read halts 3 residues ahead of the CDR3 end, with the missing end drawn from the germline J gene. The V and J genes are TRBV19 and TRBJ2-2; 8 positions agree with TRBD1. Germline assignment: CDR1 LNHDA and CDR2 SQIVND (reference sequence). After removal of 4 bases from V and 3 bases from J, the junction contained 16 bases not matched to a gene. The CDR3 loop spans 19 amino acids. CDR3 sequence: CASSKGIIWTGSHTGELFF. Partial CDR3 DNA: TGTGCCAGTAGTAAAGGGATTATTTGGACAGGGTCCCACACCGGGGAG.

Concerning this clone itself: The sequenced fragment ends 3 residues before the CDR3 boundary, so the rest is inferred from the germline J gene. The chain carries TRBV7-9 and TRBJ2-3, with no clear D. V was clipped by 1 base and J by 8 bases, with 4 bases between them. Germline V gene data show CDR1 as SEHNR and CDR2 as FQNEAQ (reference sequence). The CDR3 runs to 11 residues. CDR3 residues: CASSLVSTQYF. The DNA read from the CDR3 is TGTGCCAGCAGCTTAGTCTCTACG.

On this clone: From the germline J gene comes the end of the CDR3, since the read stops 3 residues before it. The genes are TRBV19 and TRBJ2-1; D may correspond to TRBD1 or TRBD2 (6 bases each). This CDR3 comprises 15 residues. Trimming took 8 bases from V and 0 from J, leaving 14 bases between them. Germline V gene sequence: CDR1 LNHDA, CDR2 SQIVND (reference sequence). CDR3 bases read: TGTGCCAGTGAGGGAGGACAGCACTCCTACAATGAG. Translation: CASEGGQHSYNE. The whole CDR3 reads CASEGGQHSYNEQFF.

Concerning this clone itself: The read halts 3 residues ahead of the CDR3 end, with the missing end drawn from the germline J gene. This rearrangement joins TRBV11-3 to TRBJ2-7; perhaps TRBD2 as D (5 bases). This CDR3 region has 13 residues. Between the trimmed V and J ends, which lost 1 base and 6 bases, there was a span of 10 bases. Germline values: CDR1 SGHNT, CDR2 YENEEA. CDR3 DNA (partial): TGTGCCAGCAGCTTAGGGGAACTAGGCGAG. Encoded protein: CASSLGELGE. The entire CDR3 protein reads CASSLGELGEQYF. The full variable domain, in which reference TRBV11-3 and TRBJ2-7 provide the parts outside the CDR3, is EAGVVQSPRYKIIEKKQPVAFWCNPISGHNTLYWYLQNLGQGPELLIRYENEEAVDDSQLPKDRFSAERLKGVDSTLKIQPAELGDSAVYLCASSLGELGEQYFGPGTRLTVT.

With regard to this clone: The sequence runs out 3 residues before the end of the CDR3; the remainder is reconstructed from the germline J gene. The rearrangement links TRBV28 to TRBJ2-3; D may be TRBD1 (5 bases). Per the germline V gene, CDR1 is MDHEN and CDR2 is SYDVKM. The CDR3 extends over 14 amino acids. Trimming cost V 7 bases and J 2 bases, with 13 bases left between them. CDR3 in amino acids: CASNSDNPTDTQYF. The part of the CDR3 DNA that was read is TGTGCCAGCAACTCGGACAACCCCACAGATACG.

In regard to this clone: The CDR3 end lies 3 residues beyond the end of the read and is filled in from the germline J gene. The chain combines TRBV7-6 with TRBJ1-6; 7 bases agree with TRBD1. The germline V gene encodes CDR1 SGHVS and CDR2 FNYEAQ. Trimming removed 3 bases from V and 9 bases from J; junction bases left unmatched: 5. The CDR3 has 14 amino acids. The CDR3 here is CASSFTGEGSPLHF. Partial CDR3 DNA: TGTGCCAGCAGCTTTACAGGGGAGGGTTCACCC.